What follows are 19 T cell receptor beta chains derived from one specimen sequenced in a study of a mutant IDH1 vaccine in newly diagnosed glioma. Clones were sequenced by immunoSEQ multiplex PCR, and TCRdb holds only the in-frame ones, with some missing. The sample includes about 92,000 clones, just under 80% of them seen just once. Described time point: baseline, week 1 (first vaccination visit). Treatment indicated: pre-vaccination baseline after standard-of-care therapy. This specimen was PBMCs, taken from a glioma patient treated with radiotherapy, temozolomide or both. All receptors come from a man aged 35 to 55 with glioma.

The V and J genes are TRBV10-2 and TRBJ2-7, with D perhaps assigned TRBD1 or TRBD2 (5 bases each). Germline V lookup: CDR1 WSHSY, CDR2 SAAADI. Trimming left V 5 bases short and J 2 bases short, with 7 bases between. The CDR3 extends over 12 amino acids. The CDR3 DNA is TGCGCCAGCAGTACGGGACCCTACGAGCAGTACTTC. Amino acids: CASSTGPYEQYF.

This clone showed up just once. V is TRBV28 and J is TRBJ2-7; D is perhaps TRBD1 or TRBD2 (5 bases each). CDR3 size: 14 residues. Trimming took 4 bases from V and 12 from J, leaving 22 bases between them. The V gene's germline CDR1 is MDHEN and CDR2 SYDVKM. The CDR3 sequence: CASSSSGRPGRVYF. CDR3 coding DNA: TGTGCCAGCAGTTCGTCGGGGCGGCCAGGCAGGGTGTACTTC.

The rearrangement uses TRBV6-8 and TRBJ2-3, with no clear D. V lost 2 bases, J lost 2 bases, and 14 bases lay in between. CDR3 size: 16 residues. Per germline, CDR1 MNHGY and CDR2 SAAAGT. The CDR3 region has the DNA TGTGCCAGCAGTTACACCCGGACCCTACACACAGATACGCAGTATTTT. This translates into CASSYTRTLHTDTQYF.

CDR3 DNA sequence: TGTGCCGCGGGAGAAGAGACCCAGTACTTC. Amino acid sequence: CAAGEETQYF. The V and J genes are TRBV6-6 and TRBJ2-5, with TRBD2 matching 7 bases. There are 10 residues in the CDR3. CDR1 is MNHNY and CDR2 is SVGAGI in the germline V gene (reference sequence). The J segment lost 3 bases and the V segment lost 11 bases, leaving 0 bases of the junction unmatched.

V usage is TRBV4-1 and J usage is TRBJ1-1; D not resolved. This CDR3 is built from 19 residues. Germline values: CDR1 MGHRA, CDR2 YSYEKL. V was clipped by 0 bases and J by 0 bases, with 20 bases between them. The CDR3: CASSQERRANDRMNTEAFF. In DNA form, the CDR3 reads TGCGCCAGCAGCCAAGAGAGGCGGGCAAACGACCGCATGAACACTGAAGCTTTCTTT.

V is TRBV5-1 and J is TRBJ2-7, with TRBD2 identical over 11 bases. Germline lookup yields CDR1 SGHRS and CDR2 YFSETQ. Trimming at V came to 0 bases and at J to 5 bases, leaving 10 bases not matched to a gene. This CDR3 comprises 17 residues. Here the CDR3 reads CASSLGGSGRASDEQYF. Written as DNA, the CDR3 is TGCGCCAGCAGCTTGGGAGGTAGCGGGAGGGCGAGCGACGAGCAGTACTTC.

This chain connects TRBV11-1 to TRBJ2-3; TRBD2 aligns across 7 bases. The CDR3 has 14 amino acids. Looked up from germline, CDR1 is SGHAT and CDR2 is FQDESV (reference sequence). Losses at the gene ends were 7 bases for V and 2 bases for J; bases not matched to a gene: 6. CDR3: CASKGLADTDTQYF. In DNA form, the CDR3 reads TGTGCCAGCAAGGGGCTAGCGGACACAGATACGCAGTATTTT.

This clone was observed a few times. This chain uses TRBV9 with TRBJ2-2, with TRBD2 identical over 11 bases. CDR3 length equals 16 residues. Unmatched junction bases numbered 9, after V lost 6 bases and J lost 5 bases. Germline V lookup: CDR1 SGDLS, CDR2 YYNGEE. Written as DNA, the CDR3 is TGTGCCAGCACCAAGGTAGCGGGAGGGGCGACCGGGGAGCTGTTTTTT. Its translation: CASTKVAGGATGELFF.

This clone has a single count. The V gene is TRBV7-2, the J gene TRBJ2-7, with D perhaps TRBD1 or TRBD2 (6 bases each). This CDR3 has 15 residues. The ends were cut back, 1 base at V and 3 bases at J, with 13 bases in the middle. Germline CDR1 and CDR2: SGHTA and FQGNSA. For the CDR3, the DNA is TGTGCCAGCAGCTTAGTCGGGGGACAAAACTACGAGCAGTACTTC. Translating gives CASSLVGGQNYEQYF.

The V and J genes are TRBV6-5 and TRBJ1-1, with D maybe TRBD1 (5 bases). The germline V and J ends were trimmed by 2 bases and 4 bases, with 8 bases remaining between them. Germline values: CDR1 MNHEY, CDR2 SVGAGI. The CDR3 length is 13 residues. For the CDR3, the DNA is TGTGCCAGCAGTTACATCAGGGTCACTGAAGCTTTCTTT. It specifies CASSYIRVTEAFF.

V and J are TRBV4-1 and TRBJ2-7; unclear D gene. V lost 1 base to trimming and J lost 4 bases, with 17 bases between them. CDR1 is MGHRA and CDR2 is YSYEKL in the germline V gene. The CDR3 covers 16 residues. DNA for the CDR3: TGCGCCAGCAGCCAAGCCCTCGGCGGACGATTGTACGAGCAGTACTTC. It encodes CASSQALGGRLYEQYF.

This rearrangement joins TRBV7-2 to TRBJ1-4, with D unclear. This CDR3 region has 14 residues. Trimming took 4 bases from V and 0 from J, leaving 6 bases between them. The germline gives CDR1 SGHTA, CDR2 FQGNSA. Here the CDR3 DNA reads TGTGCCAGCAGCTCTTCGTCAACTAATGAAAAACTGTTTTTT. It encodes CASSSSSTNEKLFF. The variable domain in full, with the rest retrieved from reference TRBV7-2 and TRBJ1-4, is GAGVSQSPSNKVTEKGKDVELRCDPISGHTALYWYRQSLGQGLEFLIYFQGNSAPDKSGLPSDRFSAERTGGSVSTLTIQRTQQEDSAVYLCASSSSSTNEKLFFGSGTQLSVL.

V and J are TRBV7-6 and TRBJ2-2; 8 positions match TRBD1. This CDR3 contains 15 residues. The junction had 7 bases not matched to a gene; V was cut back by 4 bases and J by 6 bases. CDR1 is SGHVS and CDR2 is FNYEAQ in the germline V gene. The CDR3 region has the DNA TGTGCCAGCAGCTCCCTAGCAGGGGGCGCCGGGGAGCTGTTTTTT. The encoded protein is CASSSLAGGAGELFF.

The chain combines TRBV11-2 with TRBJ2-7; D is undetermined. The CDR3 is made up of 11 amino acids. Germline-derived CDR1 and CDR2 are SGHAT and FQNNGV. V was trimmed by 8 bases and J by 3 bases, leaving 8 bases between them. This CDR3 reads CASGRSYEQYF. The CDR3 DNA follows: TGTGCCAGCGGCAGGAGCTACGAGCAGTACTTC.

This chain's CDR3 is CASSFPGTGVTEAFF. As DNA, the CDR3 is TGTGCCAGCAGCTTCCCCGGGACAGGGGTTACTGAAGCTTTCTTT. The rearrangement links TRBV7-9 to TRBJ1-1; TRBD1 agrees at 10 bases. The CDR3 is 15 amino acids. J gave up 5 bases and V 3 bases, and 6 bases lay outside the gene matches. Germline CDR1 reads SEHNR; CDR2 reads FQNEAQ (reference sequence). The whole variable domain, filled in from reference TRBV7-9 and TRBJ1-1, reads DTGVSQNPRHKITKRGQNVTFRCDPISEHNRLYWYRQTLGQGPEFLTYFQNEAQLEKSRLLSDRFSAERPKGSFSTLEIQRTEQGDSAMYLCASSFPGTGVTEAFFGQGTRLTVV.

The rearrangement links TRBV6-1 to TRBJ2-3; possibly TRBD1 or TRBD2 for D (5 bases each). CDR1 and CDR2 from the germline V gene are MNHNS and SASEGT. CDR3 length equals 12 residues. V lost 1 base and J 6 bases, leaving 5 bases between the germline ends. For the CDR3, the DNA is TGTGCCAGCAGTGAAGGGGGGGATACGCAGTATTTT. Translation gives CASSEGGDTQYF.

This clone was observed a few times. The rearrangement joins TRBV6-5 to TRBJ1-1; the D is unclear. The germline CDR1 and CDR2 sequences are MNHEY and SVGAGI. This CDR3 has 13 amino acids. V was shortened by 0 bases and J by 4 bases, with 6 bases between the two germline ends. The CDR3 sequence: CASSYSKGTEAFF. In nucleotides, the CDR3 is TGTGCCAGCAGTTACTCGAAAGGCACTGAAGCTTTCTTT.

V is TRBV10-3 and J is TRBJ2-4; maybe TRBD2 (6 bases). Trimming shortened V by 2 bases and J by 3 bases, and 17 bases separated the two germline ends. The germline gives CDR1 ENHRY, CDR2 SYGVKD. The CDR3 is 17 residues long. In nucleotides, the CDR3 is TGTGCCATCAGTGAGAGCGAGCTCCAGCGGGTCAAAAACATTCAGTACTTC. It translates to CAISESELQRVKNIQYF.

The chain uses TRBV28 and TRBJ2-7, with TRBD1 matching over 8 bases. Germline trimming cut 4 bases from V and 4 bases from J; bases unmatched to any gene: 3. This CDR3 has 13 residues. Germline values: CDR1 MDHEN, CDR2 SYDVKM. CDR3 sequence: CASSYQGAYEQYF. For the CDR3, the DNA is TGTGCCAGCAGTTACCAGGGGGCTTACGAGCAGTACTTC.